Presented here are 22 T cell receptor beta chains from one specimen sequenced in a study of cytomegalovirus exposure and HLA in healthy donors. Generated by immunoSEQ multiplex PCR, the TCRdb table keeps only in-frame clones and is missing some. Of tens of thousands of clones listed, around 97% are singletons. The sequenced sample consisted of PBMCs. Receptors were obtained from a man in his late teens or twenties in good health and CMV-seronegative.

In the case of this clone: One junction end disagrees with the germline gene, perhaps due to a read error. The rearrangement links TRBV5-1 to TRBJ2-7; tentatively, D is TRBD2 (6 bases). The CDR3 sequence is 17 residues long. The germline gives CDR1 SGHRS, CDR2 YFSETQ. The CDR3 loop is CASSLGIELATSNEQYF. The CDR3 DNA follows: TGCGCCAGCAGCTTGGGGATAGAACTAGCCACCTCCAACGAGCAGTACTTC.

The V and J genes are TRBV6-1 and TRBJ1-3; D unresolved. Germline V CDR1 and CDR2: MNHNS, SASEGT. Trimming took 2 bases from V and 2 from J, leaving 10 bases between them. There are 15 residues in the CDR3. The CDR3 DNA reads TGTGCCAGCAGTGAACCCGTTAAAACTGGAAACACCATATATTTT. It is translated as CASSEPVKTGNTIYF.

The chain recombines TRBV19 with TRBJ2-1, with TRBD2 as a possible D gene (5 bases). V lost 5 bases and J lost 7, with 15 bases in between. Per germline, CDR1 LNHDA and CDR2 SQIVND (reference sequence). The CDR3 has 14 amino acids. CDR3 residues: CASSRELGKNEQFF. CDR3 nucleotides: TGTGCCAGTAGTCGGGAACTGGGGAAGAATGAGCAGTTCTTC.

The gene calls are TRBV2 and TRBJ1-6, with 7 bases matching TRBD1. The germline V gene encodes CDR1 SNHLY and CDR2 FYNNEI. CDR3 length: 14 amino acids. The ends lost 6 bases at V and 9 bases at J; junction bases unmatched: 8. In nucleotides, the CDR3 is TGTGCCAGCAGGCCGGACAGGATGGGTTCACCCCTCCACTTT. Protein sequence: CASRPDRMGSPLHF.

J is TRBJ1-5 and V is TRBV6-5; 7 bases align to TRBD1. The CDR3 runs 14 residues. V was clipped by 5 bases and J by 4 bases; unmatched bases: 5. The V gene's germline CDR1 is MNHEY and CDR2 SVGAGI. Here the CDR3 reads CASSAGTDNQPQHF. In nucleotides, the CDR3 is TGTGCCAGCAGTGCTGGGACAGATAATCAGCCCCAGCATTTT.

This rearrangement joins TRBV7-9 to TRBJ1-3; tentative D call: TRBD1 (6 bases). This CDR3 is 13 amino acids long. The germline V and J ends were trimmed by 8 bases and 0 bases, with 8 bases remaining between them. CDR1 and CDR2 (germline): SEHNR, FQNEAQ (reference sequence). In DNA form, the CDR3 reads TGTGCCAGCCGGGACATCTCTGGAAACACCATATATTTT. As protein: CASRDISGNTIYF.

CDR3 DNA sequence: TGTGCCAGCAGCCAAGAGGACAGGAGGGAAGAGACCCAGTACTTC. Residues: CASSQEDRREETQYF. J is TRBJ2-5 and V is TRBV4-2; weak D call: TRBD1 (7 bases). Trimming shortened V by 0 bases and J by 3 bases, and 11 bases separated the two germline ends. Germline V CDR1 and CDR2: LGHNA, YNFKEQ. This CDR3 spans 15 amino acids.

The chain couples TRBV5-5 to TRBJ1-5, with no clear D. CDR3 length equals 12 residues. CDR1 is SGHKS, CDR2 YYEKEE, per germline (reference sequence). V shed 0 bases and J shed 6 bases, with 4 bases lying between them. In nucleotides, the CDR3 is TGTGCCAGCAGCTTGGACAGTCAGCCCCAGCATTTT. The encoded protein is CASSLDSQPQHF. Variable domain in full (rest from reference TRBV5-5 and TRBJ1-5): DAGVTQSPTHLIKTRGQQVTLRCSPISGHKSVSWYQQVLGQGPQFIFQYYEKEERGRGNFPDRFSARQFPNYSSELNVNALLLGDSALYLCASSLDSQPQHFGDGTRLSIL.

The CDR3 DNA reads TGTGCCAGCAGCCCTACGGACAGACGCCATAACTATGGCTACACCTTC. Its translation: CASSPTDRRHNYGYTF. The chain couples TRBV7-9 to TRBJ1-2; D perhaps matches TRBD1 (6 bases). CDR3 size: 16 residues. Per germline, CDR1 SEHNR and CDR2 FQNEAQ (reference sequence). The ends were cut back, 5 bases at V and 1 base at J, with 17 bases in the middle.

This clone is a singleton in its sample. The V call is TRBV6-5, the J call TRBJ2-7; 8 nucleotides align to TRBD1. V lost 1 base to trimming and J lost 3 bases; unmatched junction nucleotides: 5. Germline V gene data show CDR1 as MNHEY and CDR2 as SVGAGI. This CDR3 contains 15 residues. CDR3: CASSYLADRDYEQYF. CDR3 in DNA: TGTGCCAGCAGTTACTTAGCGGACAGGGACTACGAGCAGTACTTC.

The chain combines TRBV4-1 with TRBJ2-7; 8 bases agree with TRBD2. J lost 0 bases, V lost 1 base, and 2 bases had no gene match. Germline-derived CDR1 and CDR2 are MGHRA and YSYEKL. The CDR3 length is 15 residues. The CDR3 nucleotides read TGCGCCAGCAGCCAAGCGGGGACTAGCTCCTACGAGCAGTACTTC. Encoded protein: CASSQAGTSSYEQYF.

This chain uses TRBV7-2 with TRBJ1-3, with no clear D. Germline-derived CDR1 and CDR2 are SGHTA and FQGNSA. This CDR3 is 14 amino acids long. Trimming took 1 base from V and 4 from J, leaving 8 bases between them. The CDR3 coding sequence is TGTGCCAGCAGCTTAGACAGTCCCGGAAACACCATATATTTT. Protein product: CASSLDSPGNTIYF.

The V call is TRBV5-8, the J call TRBJ2-5; tentative D call: TRBD2 (6 bases). This CDR3 contains 14 residues. V was trimmed by 0 bases and J by 1 base, leaving 7 bases between them. Germline lookup yields CDR1 SGHTS and CDR2 YDEGEE. The CDR3 sequence is CASSLERAQETQYF. Here the CDR3 DNA reads TGTGCCAGCAGCTTGGAGCGGGCCCAAGAGACCCAGTACTTC. The full variable domain, with the rest looked up from reference TRBV5-8 and TRBJ2-5, is EAGVTQSPTHLIKTRGQQATLRCSPISGHTSVYWYQQALGLGLQFLLWYDEGEERNRGNFPPRFSGRQFPNYSSELNVNALELEDSALYLCASSLERAQETQYFGPGTRLLVL.

This clone was observed a single time. V gene TRBV27 combines with J gene TRBJ2-7; 12 bases are shared with TRBD1. This CDR3 has 15 amino acids. V lost 5 bases to trimming and J lost 5 bases; unmatched junction nucleotides: 7. The V gene's germline CDR1 is MNHEY and CDR2 SMNVEV (reference sequence). The CDR3 DNA follows: TGTGCCAGCAGTCAACCCGGGACAGGGGGCCACGAGCAGTACTTC. It codes for CASSQPGTGGHEQYF.

The CDR3 protein is CATSRDRRQPSYEQYF. CDR3 sequence (DNA): TGTGCCACCAGCAGAGATCGTCGACAGCCATCCTACGAGCAGTACTTC. The V gene is TRBV15, the J gene TRBJ2-7; TRBD1 is a possible D gene (5 bases). This CDR3 is built from 16 residues. The germline V gene has CDR1 LNHNV and CDR2 YYDKDF (reference sequence). V lost 0 bases and J 1 base, leaving 13 bases between the germline ends.

The chain's CDR3 is CASSTRDRLNTEAFF. CDR3 in DNA: TGTGCCAGCAGCACCCGGGACAGACTGAACACTGAAGCTTTCTTT. The chain carries TRBV7-9 and TRBJ1-1; 7 bases are shared with TRBD1. The germline CDR1 and CDR2 sequences are SEHNR and FQNEAQ (reference sequence). Trimming took 5 bases from V and 0 from J; bases not matched to a gene: 6. The CDR3 loop spans 15 amino acids. Combining the CDR3 with reference TRBV7-9 and TRBJ1-1 gives the whole variable domain DTGVSQNPRHKITKRGQNVTFRCDPISEHNRLYWYRQTLGQGPEFLTYFQNEAQLEKSRLLSDRFSAERPKGSFSTLEIQRTEQGDSAMYLCASSTRDRLNTEAFFGQGTRLTVV.

The chain employs TRBV7-3 and TRBJ1-1; 8 nucleotides agree with TRBD1. Per germline, CDR1 SGHTA and CDR2 FQGTGA. The CDR3 is made up of 13 amino acids. The V and J ends lost 5 bases and 5 bases, in that order; junction bases with no gene match: 4. The DNA of the CDR3 is TGTGCCAGCAGCCCTAACAGGGGGACTGAAGCTTTCTTT. It codes for CASSPNRGTEAFF.

The rearrangement joins TRBV28 to TRBJ1-2; 7 bases are shared with TRBD1. V gave up 7 bases and J gave up 0 bases; unmatched junction bases: 2. Germline CDR1 is MDHEN and CDR2 is SYDVKM. The CDR3 spans 13 residues. As DNA, the CDR3 is TGTGCCAGCACCACAGGGGCTAACTATGGCTACACCTTC. Translated, it gives CASTTGANYGYTF.

This clone showed up just once. The gene calls are TRBV18 and TRBJ2-6; the match to TRBD1 covers 10 bases. CDR1 KGHSH and CDR2 LQKENI come from the germline V gene. With 0 bases clipped from V and 5 bases from J, the junction kept 7 bases outside the gene matches. CDR3 length: 18 amino acids. The CDR3 here is CASSPPGQGVGWANVLTF. The CDR3 nucleotides read TGTGCCAGCTCACCACCAGGACAGGGGGTAGGCTGGGCCAACGTCCTGACTTTC.

The CDR3: CASTRRDMNTEAFF. CDR3 nucleotide sequence: TGTGCCAGCACCCGCAGGGATATGAACACTGAAGCTTTCTTT. The chain joins TRBV6-5 to TRBJ1-1, with D perhaps matching TRBD1 (5 bases). CDR1 and CDR2 (germline): MNHEY, SVGAGI. V gave up 7 bases and J gave up 0 bases, with 12 bases separating them. The CDR3 length is 14 residues.

The V call is TRBV6-5, the J call TRBJ1-2; D might be TRBD1 (5 bases). The V and J ends lost 7 bases and 8 bases respectively, with 17 bases between them. The CDR3 has 13 amino acids. The germline gives CDR1 MNHEY, CDR2 SVGAGI. The CDR3 loop reads CASTPMEGKGYTF. CDR3 bases: TGTGCCAGCACCCCCATGGAGGGGAAAGGCTACACCTTC.

The V gene is TRBV18, the J gene TRBJ2-1, with a weak D call TRBD1 (6 bases). The CDR3 has 15 residues. Germline CDR1 and CDR2: KGHSH and LQKENI. The ends were cut back, 4 bases at V and 7 bases at J, with 17 bases in the middle. The CDR3 nucleotides are TGTGCCAGCTCACATAATACAGGGATTAAAAATGAGCAGTTCTTC. Its protein is CASSHNTGIKNEQFF.